This is a list of T cell receptor beta chains from one sample in a study of OX40 agonist ivuxolimab in advanced cancers. Generated by immunoSEQ multiplex PCR, the TCRdb table keeps only in-frame clones and is missing some. The sample consists of about 20,000 clones, about 80% of them appearing once. The sequences come from CD4+ or CD8+ T cells sorted from blood, collected in a trial of the OX40 agonist ivuxolimab. Source of these receptors: an adult with an advanced solid tumor such as melanoma, head and neck, liver or kidney cancer. Both conserved end residues are part of each CDR3. A D gene is named only where the DNA matches it firmly. Rows give clone size only sometimes, using once, few, many, or a class for an expanded clone.

clone_size j_call d_call v_call cdr3_aa cdr3_nt
. TRBJ2-6 TRBD1 TRBV7-9 CASSATGAGANVLTF TGTGCCAGCAGCGCGACAGGGGCTGGGGCCAACGTCCTGACTTTC
medium-sized TRBJ2-5 . TRBV10-1 CASSDYRTTGETQYF TGCGCCAGCAGTGACTATAGGACGACAGGAGAGACCCAGTACTTC
. TRBJ1-1 . TRBV6-1 CASFSGTEAFF TGTGCCAGCTTCTCCGGGACAGAAGCTTTCTTT
. TRBJ1-5 TRBD1 TRBV28 CASSRQGFTSNQPQHF TGTGCCAGCAGCCGACAGGGATTTACTTCCAATCAGCCCCAGCATTTT
. TRBJ2-1 . TRBV11-2 CASSLVGDYNEQFF TGTGCCAGCAGCTTAGTGGGGGATTACAATGAGCAGTTCTTC
. TRBJ2-7 . TRBV28 CASSLTGRTYEQYF TGTGCCAGCAGTTTAACCGGGCGGACCTACGAGCAGTACTTC
few TRBJ2-2 . TRBV7-9 CASSPTGTMVTGELFF TGTGCCAGCAGCCCGACCGGGACAATGGTCACCGGGGAGCTGTTTTTT
. TRBJ1-2 . TRBV11-3 CASSLDNTDYGYTF TGTGCCAGCAGCTTAGATAACACAGACTATGGCTACACCTTC
. TRBJ1-2 TRBD1 TRBV5-4 CASSTDRAANYGYTF TGTGCCAGCAGCACGGACAGGGCCGCTAACTATGGCTACACCTTC
. TRBJ1-1 TRBD1 TRBV4-1 CASSQSDRVNTEAFF TGCGCCAGCAGCCAAAGCGACAGGGTGAACACTGAAGCTTTCTTT
. TRBJ1-6 . TRBV6-6 CASSYSTQGRSPLHF TGTGCCAGCAGTTACTCGACCCAGGGGAGATCACCCCTCCACTTT
. TRBJ2-2 TRBD1 TRBV15 CATSPDRGRTGELFF TGTGCCACCAGCCCAGACAGGGGCAGGACCGGGGAGCTGTTTTTT
. TRBJ2-1 TRBD2 TRBV2 CASRGTSAGEQFF TGTGCCAGCAGAGGGACTAGCGCGGGTGAGCAGTTCTTC
. TRBJ2-7 TRBD1 TRBV19 CASSIWAGGSYEQYF TGTGCCAGTAGTATATGGGCAGGGGGCTCCTACGAGCAGTACTTC
. TRBJ2-1 . TRBV19 CASSIVDNSYNEQFF TGTGCCAGTAGTATCGTCGATAACTCCTACAATGAGCAGTTCTTC
. TRBJ2-7 . TRBV6-5 CASSSGGEQYF TGTGCCAGCAGTTCGGGCGGCGAGCAGTACTTC
. TRBJ2-2 . TRBV6-1 CASSEGPYDTGELFF TGTGCCAGCAGTGAAGGGCCGTACGATACCGGGGAGCTGTTTTTT
. TRBJ1-2 . TRBV6-5 CASSFLDGYGYTF TGTGCCAGCAGCTTTTTGGACGGCTATGGCTACACCTTC
. TRBJ2-2 . TRBV30 CAWSIGGVGELFF TGTGCCTGGAGTATAGGGGGGGTCGGGGAGCTGTTTTTT
. TRBJ2-7 . TRBV5-1 CASSLGYEQYF TGCGCCAGCAGTTTGGGGTACGAGCAGTACTTC
. TRBJ2-7 . TRBV6-1 CASSNSVPNEQYF TGTGCCAGCAGTAACTCCGTTCCCAACGAGCAGTACTTC
. TRBJ2-1 . TRBV7-3 CASSFGRTPYNEQFF TGTGCCAGCAGCTTCGGTAGGACACCGTACAATGAGCAGTTCTTC
. TRBJ1-5 . TRBV16 CASSQSSNGGGGQPQHF TGTGCCAGCAGCCAAAGCTCTAACGGGGGTGGAGGTCAGCCCCAGCATTTT
. TRBJ1-1 . TRBV7-2 CASSLLSGATEAFF TGTGCCAGCAGCCTTCTATCGGGTGCCACTGAAGCTTTCTTT
. TRBJ2-1 . TRBV27 CASSFRARGEVEQFF TGTGCCAGCAGTTTCAGGGCACGTGGGGAGGTCGAGCAGTTCTTC
. TRBJ1-1 . TRBV27 CASSLLGGSTEAFF TGTGCCAGCAGTTTATTAGGGGGTAGCACTGAAGCTTTCTTT
. TRBJ1-1 . TRBV19 CASSISLTGNTEAFF TGTGCCAGTAGTATTTCCTTGACAGGGAACACTGAAGCTTTCTTT
few TRBJ1-1 . TRBV19 CASSIALGKHFF TGTGCCAGTAGTATCGCCTTGGGCAAGCATTTCTTT
. TRBJ2-7 TRBD1 TRBV4-1 CASSVTGTGGYEQYF TGCGCCAGCAGTGTCACCGGGACAGGGGGGTACGAGCAGTACTTC
few TRBJ2-3 TRBD2 TRBV7-2 CASSPIGSGGAGEDTQYF TGTGCCAGCAGCCCCATCGGTAGCGGGGGGGCCGGGGAGGATACGCAGTATTTT
. TRBJ1-2 . TRBV5-5 CASSLVQANYGYTF TGTGCCAGCAGCTTGGTACAGGCTAACTATGGCTACACCTTC
. TRBJ2-4 . TRBV7-9 CASSPGTVAKNIQYF TGTGCCAGCAGCCCTGGGACTGTAGCCAAAAACATTCAGTACTTC
once TRBJ1-4 TRBD1 TRBV15 CATSRGYLGQGVKERSDEKLFF TGTGCCACCAGCAGAGGGTATTTGGGACAGGGGGTGAAGGAGCGGTCGGATGAAAAACTGTTTTTT
. TRBJ1-5 . TRBV23-1 CASSQSSRGRWDQPQHF TGCGCCAGCAGTCAATCGTCAAGGGGACGTTGGGATCAGCCCCAGCATTTT
. TRBJ2-1 . TRBV9 CASRGGNEQFF TGTGCCAGCAGGGGGGGAAATGAGCAGTTCTTC
. TRBJ1-1 TRBD1 TRBV14 CASSQATGGYTEAFF TGTGCCAGCAGCCAGGCGACAGGGGGCTACACTGAAGCTTTCTTT
. TRBJ1-2 . TRBV27 CASSLAGDGYTF TGTGCCAGCAGTTTAGCAGGTGATGGCTACACCTTC
. TRBJ1-5 . TRBV6-1 CASSGGGDGNQPQHF TGTGCCAGCAGTGGAGGGGGAGATGGCAATCAGCCCCAGCATTTT
. TRBJ2-5 . TRBV27 CASSLSWEQETQYF TGTGCCAGCAGTTTATCGTGGGAGCAAGAGACCCAGTACTTC
. TRBJ2-7 . TRBV7-8 CASSQVGVNEQYF TGTGCCAGCAGCCAAGTCGGCGTCAACGAGCAGTACTTC
. TRBJ1-1 . TRBV9 CASSPTPGAGVNTEAFF TGTGCCAGCAGTCCGACACCCGGGGCTGGCGTGAACACTGAAGCTTTCTTT
. TRBJ2-3 . TRBV5-1 CASSLRTDSTDTQYF TGCGCCAGCAGCTTGCGGACAGACAGCACAGATACGCAGTATTTT
. TRBJ2-3 . TRBV6-5 CASSYEEGTQPQYF TGTGCCAGCAGTTACGAGGAGGGTACACAGCCCCAGTATTTT
once TRBJ1-6 . TRBV5-1 CASSLVPGRGTVTALHF TGCGCCAGCAGCTTGGTTCCAGGCAGGGGTACCGTTACGGCCCTCCACTTT
. TRBJ2-2 . TRBV7-6 CASSLLGGHRELFF TGTGCCAGCAGCTTATTGGGGGGCCACCGGGAGCTGTTTTTT
. TRBJ2-5 TRBD2 TRBV5-1 CASSSPGLEQETQYF TGCGCCAGCAGCTCACCGGGACTAGAACAAGAGACCCAGTACTTC
. TRBJ2-7 TRBD1 TRBV18 CASSPPGQGYEQYF TGTGCCAGCTCACCACCGGGACAGGGATACGAGCAGTACTTC
once TRBJ2-5 TRBD2 TRBV13 CASSRFLAGGLQTQYF TGTGCCAGCAGCCGGTTTCTAGCGGGGGGTTTACAGACCCAGTACTTC
large TRBJ1-2 . TRBV28 CASSPRGARGYTF TGTGCCAGCAGTCCCCGGGGGGCGCGAGGCTACACCTTC
. TRBJ2-1 . TRBV15 CATSKADPLGNEQFF TGTGCCACCAGCAAGGCGGATCCCCTGGGGAATGAGCAGTTCTTC
. TRBJ1-1 . TRBV2 CASSDSPRDTEAFF TGTGCCAGCAGTGACAGTCCCCGGGACACTGAAGCTTTCTTT
. TRBJ1-3 . TRBV5-1 CASSWDTSSGNTIYF TGCGCCAGCAGCTGGGACACCAGCTCTGGAAACACCATATATTTT
. TRBJ2-2 TRBD1 TRBV6-1 CATQLETGASGELFF TGTGCCACTCAACTCGAGACAGGGGCGTCCGGGGAGCTGTTTTTT